These T cell receptor beta chains were read from a single sample in a study of beta chain features in type 1 diabetes. Method: immunoSEQ multiplex PCR; TCRdb's copy keeps in-frame clones and lacks some. The sample has a few hundred thousand clones; around an eighth are singletons. Source material: naive CD4+ T cells from blood. These receptors were collected from a man between 18 and 29 years old in good health. CDR3s include the opening cysteine and the closing phenylalanine or tryptophan.

J gene: TRBJ2-1; V gene: TRBV29-1; CDR3 protein: CSVDGRAQDEQFF
J gene: TRBJ1-5; V gene: TRBV18; CDR3 protein: CASSPDRVGNQPQHF
J gene: TRBJ2-3; V gene: TRBV5-1; CDR3 protein: CASSFSSGSTDTQYF
J gene: TRBJ2-7; V gene: TRBV6-5; CDR3 protein: CASSSPSSHEQYF
J gene: TRBJ2-6; V gene: TRBV19; CDR3 protein: CASSRQGDGANVLTF
J gene: TRBJ1-2; V gene: TRBV25-1; CDR3 protein: CASSADRDGWRGYTF
J gene: TRBJ1-1; V gene: TRBV5-1; CDR3 protein: CASSLDSGGNTEAFF
J gene: TRBJ2-2; V gene: TRBV9; CDR3 protein: CASSVVRESGTGELFF
J gene: TRBJ2-6; V gene: TRBV11-2; CDR3 protein: CASSLARSDRGIFLTF
J gene: TRBJ2-1; V gene: TRBV5-1; CDR3 protein: CASTPAGGSDPRPSSYNEQFF
J gene: TRBJ1-2; V gene: TRBV5-1; CDR3 protein: CASSEGHRGYGYTF
J gene: TRBJ2-7; V gene: TRBV5-1; CDR3 protein: CASSSGHSRTYEQYF
J gene: TRBJ2-6; V gene: TRBV7-8; CDR3 protein: CASSLFATPSGSFSGANVLTF
J gene: TRBJ1-2; V gene: TRBV30; CDR3 protein: CAREGNGGYTF
J gene: TRBJ2-3; V gene: TRBV7-2; CDR3 protein: CASSPGGAADTQYF
J gene: TRBJ1-4; V gene: TRBV6-5; CDR3 protein: CASRQGNEKLFF
J gene: TRBJ2-3; V gene: TRBV10-3; CDR3 protein: CAISQGTDTQYF
J gene: TRBJ1-5; V gene: TRBV28; CDR3 protein: CASSFTREGQPQHF
J gene: TRBJ1-2; V gene: TRBV15; CDR3 protein: CATSRSPGGGGYTF
J gene: TRBJ2-3; V gene: TRBV18; CDR3 protein: CASSPLAGGPSTDTQYF
J gene: TRBJ2-6; V gene: TRBV18; CDR3 protein: CASSPSFSSGANVLTF
J gene: TRBJ2-5; V gene: TRBV30; CDR3 protein: CAWSVGAGASGETQYF
J gene: TRBJ2-5; V gene: TRBV5-6; CDR3 protein: CASSLSAPGETQYF
J gene: TRBJ2-3; V gene: TRBV7-3; CDR3 protein: CASSPLAGDSDTQYF
J gene: TRBJ2-7; V gene: TRBV18; CDR3 protein: CASSPGTLTYEQYF
J gene: TRBJ2-3; V gene: TRBV6-1; CDR3 protein: CASRTTGADTQYF
J gene: TRBJ2-1; V gene: TRBV11-2; CDR3 protein: CASSYIGPSGRASRNEQFF
J gene: TRBJ2-3; V gene: TRBV11-2; CDR3 protein: CASRRVPDTQYF
J gene: TRBJ2-1; V gene: TRBV18; CDR3 protein: CASSPGQVGSYNEQFF
J gene: TRBJ2-7; V gene: TRBV5-1; CDR3 protein: CASSWDRAYEQYF
J gene: TRBJ2-3; V gene: TRBV5-4; CDR3 protein: CASSRTSSGTDTQYF
J gene: TRBJ2-1; V gene: TRBV9; CDR3 protein: CASSVALGSGEYNEQFF
J gene: TRBJ1-1; V gene: TRBV9; CDR3 protein: CASSTGPEAFF
J gene: TRBJ1-3; V gene: TRBV18; CDR3 protein: CASSPGRSGNTIYF
J gene: TRBJ1-1; V gene: TRBV6-4; CDR3 protein: CARRGTGAVNTEAFF
J gene: TRBJ2-6; V gene: TRBV9; CDR3 protein: CASSVVTVSGANVLTF
J gene: TRBJ2-1; V gene: TRBV30; CDR3 protein: CAWSVGLAGVMVRNEQFF
J gene: TRBJ1-2; V gene: TRBV19; CDR3 protein: CASGMGRRGGYTF
J gene: TRBJ2-3; V gene: TRBV7-8; CDR3 protein: CASSLGGLSGSGGDTQYF
J gene: TRBJ1-2; V gene: TRBV6-6; CDR3 protein: CASSSADGDYGYTF
J gene: TRBJ2-3; V gene: TRBV19; CDR3 protein: CATETGVSTDTQYF
J gene: TRBJ2-3; V gene: TRBV30; CDR3 protein: CAWAQGNTDTQYF
J gene: TRBJ2-4; V gene: TRBV9; CDR3 protein: CASSAGLLSNIQYF
J gene: TRBJ1-2; V gene: TRBV28; CDR3 protein: CASSLINLRVRGYTF
J gene: TRBJ1-5; V gene: TRBV28; CDR3 protein: CASSLSFGTGYQPQHF
J gene: TRBJ1-2; V gene: TRBV7-2; CDR3 protein: CASSLVLGTGRRGYTF
J gene: TRBJ2-5; V gene: TRBV7-2; CDR3 protein: CASSLVRGGQETQYF
J gene: TRBJ2-1; V gene: TRBV6-6; CDR3 protein: CASSLGRANEQFF
J gene: TRBJ2-1; V gene: TRBV4-2; CDR3 protein: CASSNGLAGEGYNEQFF
J gene: TRBJ2-2; V gene: TRBV6-5; CDR3 protein: CASSRTGPTGELFF
J gene: TRBJ1-4; V gene: TRBV5-1; CDR3 protein: CASSSTGGPGELFF
J gene: TRBJ1-3; V gene: TRBV15; CDR3 protein: CATRRHRTDSGNTIYF
J gene: TRBJ2-7; V gene: TRBV9; CDR3 protein: CASSVGGTGTYEQYF
J gene: TRBJ2-7; V gene: TRBV30; CDR3 protein: CAWSPGVKQYF
J gene: TRBJ2-7; V gene: TRBV11-2; CDR3 protein: CASSSQGYEQYF
J gene: TRBJ2-1; V gene: TRBV9; CDR3 protein: CASSVALRSSYNEQFF
J gene: TRBJ2-3; V gene: TRBV29-1; CDR3 protein: CSVDTRQGPLTDTQYF
J gene: TRBJ1-1; V gene: TRBV30; CDR3 protein: CAWRGEKGQGRAFTEAFF